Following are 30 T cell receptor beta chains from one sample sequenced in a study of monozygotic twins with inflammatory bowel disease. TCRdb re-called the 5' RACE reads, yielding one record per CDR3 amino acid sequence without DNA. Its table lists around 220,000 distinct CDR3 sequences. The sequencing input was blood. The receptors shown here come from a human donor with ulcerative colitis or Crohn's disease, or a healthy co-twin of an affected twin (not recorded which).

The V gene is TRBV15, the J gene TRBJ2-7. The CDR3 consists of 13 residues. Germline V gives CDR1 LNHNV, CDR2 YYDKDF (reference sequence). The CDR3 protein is CATSRDGGYEQYF. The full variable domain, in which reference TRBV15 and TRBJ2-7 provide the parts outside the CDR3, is DAMVIQNPRYQVTQFGKPVTLSCSQTLNHNVMYWYQQKSSQAPKLLFHYYDKDFNNEADTPDNFQSRRPNTSFCFLDIRSPGLGDTAMYLCATSRDGGYEQYFGPGTRLTVT.

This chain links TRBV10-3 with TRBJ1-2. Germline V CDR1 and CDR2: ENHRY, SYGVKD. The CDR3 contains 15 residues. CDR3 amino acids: CAISESYPSRMSYTF.

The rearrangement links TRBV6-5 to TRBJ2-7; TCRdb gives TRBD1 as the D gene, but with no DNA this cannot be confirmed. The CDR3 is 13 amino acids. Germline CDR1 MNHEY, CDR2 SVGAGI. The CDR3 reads CASTDRVEGEQYF.

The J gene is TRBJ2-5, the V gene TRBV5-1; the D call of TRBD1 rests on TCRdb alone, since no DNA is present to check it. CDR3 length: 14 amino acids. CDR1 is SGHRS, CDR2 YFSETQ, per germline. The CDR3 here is CASSTGTVSETQYF.

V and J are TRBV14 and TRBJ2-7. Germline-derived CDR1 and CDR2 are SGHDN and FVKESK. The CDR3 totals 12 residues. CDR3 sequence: CASSQVGPEQYF. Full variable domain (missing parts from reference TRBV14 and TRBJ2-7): EAGVTQFPSHSVIEKGQTVTLRCDPISGHDNLYWYRRVMGKEIKFLLHFVKESKQDESGMPNNRFLAERTGGTYSTLKVQPAELEDSGVYFCASSQVGPEQYFGPGTRLTVT.

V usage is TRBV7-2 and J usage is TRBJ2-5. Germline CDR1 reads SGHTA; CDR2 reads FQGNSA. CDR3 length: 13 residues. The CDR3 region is CASSLVNQETQYF.

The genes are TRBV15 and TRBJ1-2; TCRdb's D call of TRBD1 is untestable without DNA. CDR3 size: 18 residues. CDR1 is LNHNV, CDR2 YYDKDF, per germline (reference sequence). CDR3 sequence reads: CATSGGRGPSKEDYGYTF.

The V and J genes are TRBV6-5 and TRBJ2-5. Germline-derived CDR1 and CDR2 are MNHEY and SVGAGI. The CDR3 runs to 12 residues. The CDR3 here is CASSSVGETQYF.

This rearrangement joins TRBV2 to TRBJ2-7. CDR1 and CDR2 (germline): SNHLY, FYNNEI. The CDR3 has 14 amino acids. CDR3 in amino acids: CASSEAFQVYEQYF.

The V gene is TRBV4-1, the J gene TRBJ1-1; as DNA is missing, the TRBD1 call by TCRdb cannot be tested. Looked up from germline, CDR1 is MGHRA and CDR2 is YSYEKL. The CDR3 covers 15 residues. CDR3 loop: CASSHGGDMNTEAFF.

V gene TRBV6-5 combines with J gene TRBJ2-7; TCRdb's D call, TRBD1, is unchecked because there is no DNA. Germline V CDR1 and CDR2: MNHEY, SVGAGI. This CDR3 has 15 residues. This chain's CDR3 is CASRLTGQVNYEQYF.

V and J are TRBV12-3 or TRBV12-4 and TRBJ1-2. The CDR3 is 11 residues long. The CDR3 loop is CASSFLEVRTF.

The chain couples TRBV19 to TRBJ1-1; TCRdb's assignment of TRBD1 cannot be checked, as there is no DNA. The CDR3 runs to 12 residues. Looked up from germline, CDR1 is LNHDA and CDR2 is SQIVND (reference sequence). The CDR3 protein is CASGTGGKEAFF.

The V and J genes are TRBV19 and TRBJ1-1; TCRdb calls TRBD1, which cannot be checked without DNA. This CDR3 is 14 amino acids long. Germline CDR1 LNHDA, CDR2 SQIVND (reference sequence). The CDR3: CASHGGRGTTEAFF. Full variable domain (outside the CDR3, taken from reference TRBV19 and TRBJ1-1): DGGITQSPKYLFRKEGQNVTLSCEQNLNHDAMYWYRQDPGQGLRLIYYSQIVNDFQKGDIAEGYSVSREKKESFPLTVTSAQKNPTAFYLCASHGGRGTTEAFFGQGTRLTVV.

The CDR3 loop reads CASSLGAGDQPQHF. V usage is TRBV7-9 and J usage is TRBJ1-5; TCRdb designates TRBD1, a call that cannot be tested without DNA. Germline loops: CDR1 SEHNR, CDR2 FQNEAQ (reference sequence). The CDR3 length is 14 residues.

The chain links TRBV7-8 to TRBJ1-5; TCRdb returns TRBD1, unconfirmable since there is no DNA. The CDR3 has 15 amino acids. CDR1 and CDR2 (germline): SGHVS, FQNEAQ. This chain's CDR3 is CASSQQPGQNQPQHF.

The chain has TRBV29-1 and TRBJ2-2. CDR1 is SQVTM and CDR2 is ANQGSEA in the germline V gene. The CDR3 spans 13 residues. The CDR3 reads CSVVGPNTGELFF.

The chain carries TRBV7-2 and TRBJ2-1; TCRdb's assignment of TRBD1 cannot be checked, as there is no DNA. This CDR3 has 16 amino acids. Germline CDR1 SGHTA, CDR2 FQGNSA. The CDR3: CASSLGPGGIRIEQFF.

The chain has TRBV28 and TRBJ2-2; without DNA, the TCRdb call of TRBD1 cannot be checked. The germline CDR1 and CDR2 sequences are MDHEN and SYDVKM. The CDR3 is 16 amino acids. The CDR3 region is CASSLSETVNTGELFF.

The CDR3 is CAWRLTSWETQYF. The chain carries TRBV30 and TRBJ2-5; there is no DNA to check the TCRdb D call of TRBD2. CDR3 length: 13 residues. Germline V gene data show CDR1 as GTSNPN and CDR2 as SVGIG (reference sequence).

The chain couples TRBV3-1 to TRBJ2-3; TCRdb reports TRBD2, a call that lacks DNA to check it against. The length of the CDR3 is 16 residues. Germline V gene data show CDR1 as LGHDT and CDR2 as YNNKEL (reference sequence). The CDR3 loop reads CASSQRLAEPTDTQYF.

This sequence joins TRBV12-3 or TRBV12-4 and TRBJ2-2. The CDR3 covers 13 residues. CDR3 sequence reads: CASSPIRSGELFF.

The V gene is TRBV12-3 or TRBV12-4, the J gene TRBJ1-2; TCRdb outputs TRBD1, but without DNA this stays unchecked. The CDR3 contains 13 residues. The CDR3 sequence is CASSPQGLYGYTF.

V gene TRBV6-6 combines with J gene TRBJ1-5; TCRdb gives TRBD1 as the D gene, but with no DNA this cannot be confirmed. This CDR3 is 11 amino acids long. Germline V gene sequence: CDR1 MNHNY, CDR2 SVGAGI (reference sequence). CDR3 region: CASSPPGTQHF.

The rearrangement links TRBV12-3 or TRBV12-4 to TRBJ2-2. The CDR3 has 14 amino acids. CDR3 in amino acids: CASSLGQRTGELFF.

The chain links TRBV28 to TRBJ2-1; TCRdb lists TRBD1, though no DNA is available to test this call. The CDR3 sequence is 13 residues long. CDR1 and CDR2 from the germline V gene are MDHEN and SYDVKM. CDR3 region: CASSLGQPNEQFF.

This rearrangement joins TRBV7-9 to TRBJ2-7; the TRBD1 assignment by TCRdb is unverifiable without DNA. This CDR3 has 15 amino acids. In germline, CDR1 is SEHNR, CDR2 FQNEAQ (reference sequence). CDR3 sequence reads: CASSDRTGDPYEQYF.

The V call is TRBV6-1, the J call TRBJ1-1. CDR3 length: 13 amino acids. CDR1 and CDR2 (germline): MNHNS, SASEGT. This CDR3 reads CASSGKLGPEAFF.

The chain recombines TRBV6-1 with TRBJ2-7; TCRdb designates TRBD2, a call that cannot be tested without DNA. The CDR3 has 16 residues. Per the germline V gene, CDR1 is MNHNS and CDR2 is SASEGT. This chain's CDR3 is CASSLLGTSNGDEQYF.

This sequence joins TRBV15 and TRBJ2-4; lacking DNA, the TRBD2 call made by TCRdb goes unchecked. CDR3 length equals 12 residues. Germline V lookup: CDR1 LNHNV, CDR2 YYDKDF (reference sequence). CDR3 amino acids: CATSNAEGIQYF.